The entry below describes one TCR beta chain. The CDR3 totals 15 residues. Germline loops: CDR1 KGHSH, CDR2 LQKENI. V lost 3 bases and J lost 4, with 15 bases in between. The data are from a study of yellow fever vaccine responses in identical twins. TCRdb reprocessed the RT-PCR reads via MiXCR and lists one record per CDR3 protein. The sample lists approximately 6,000 distinct CDR3 sequences; 60% to 80% were seen once. The receptor was derived from a woman aged 18-30 years who received the yellow fever vaccine. Sequences were derived from T cells from blood (PBMCs), unsorted or a sorted subset (not recorded which), sampled before or after yellow fever vaccination (not recorded which). This chain links TRBV18 with TRBJ1-2, with D possibly TRBD1 on 6 matching bases. CDR3 region: CASSPIADSVYGYTF. The CDR3 DNA reads TGTGCCAGCTCACCCATCGCGGACAGCGTCTATGGCTACACCTTC.